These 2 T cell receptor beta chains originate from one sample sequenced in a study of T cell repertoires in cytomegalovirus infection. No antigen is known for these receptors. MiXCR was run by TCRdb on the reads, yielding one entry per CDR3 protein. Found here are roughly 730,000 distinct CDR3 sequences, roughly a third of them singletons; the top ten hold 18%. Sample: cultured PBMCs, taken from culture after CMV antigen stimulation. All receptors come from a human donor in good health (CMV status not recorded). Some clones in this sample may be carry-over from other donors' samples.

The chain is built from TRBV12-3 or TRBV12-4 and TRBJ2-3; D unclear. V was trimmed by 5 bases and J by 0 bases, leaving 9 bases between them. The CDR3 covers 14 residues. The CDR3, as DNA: TGTGCCAGCAGTCTCATGGGGAGCACAGATACGCAGTATTTT. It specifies CASSLMGSTDTQYF.

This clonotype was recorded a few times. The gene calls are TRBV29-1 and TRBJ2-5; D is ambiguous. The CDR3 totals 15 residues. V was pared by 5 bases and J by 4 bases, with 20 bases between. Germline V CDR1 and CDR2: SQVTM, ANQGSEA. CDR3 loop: CSVLRWPDVPETQYF. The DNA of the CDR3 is TGCAGCGTTCTCAGGTGGCCTGACGTCCCAGAGACCCAGTACTTC.